The present T cell receptor beta chain was sequenced within a study of cytomegalovirus exposure and HLA in healthy donors. The PCR had 60 Vbeta and 13 Jbeta primers. TCRdb keeps only in-frame clones here, not all; method: immunoSEQ multiplex PCR. This table has over 150,000 clones, 70% to 80% appearing once. The CDR3 is 14 amino acids. The junction had 7 bases not matched to a gene; V was cut back by 5 bases and J by 4 bases. From germline, CDR1 is MNHNS and CDR2 SASEGT. Sequenced sample: PBMCs. The chain couples TRBV6-1 to TRBJ1-2; 7 bases agree with TRBD1. This clonotype was obtained from a man aged 25-40 years in good health and CMV-seropositive. In DNA, the CDR3 is TGTGCCAGCAGTCCCCGAGGGGGCCTCTATGGCTACACCTTC. Encoded protein: CASSPRGGLYGYTF.